This TCR beta chain was found in a study of OX40 agonist ivuxolimab in advanced cancers. This CDR3 comprises 15 residues. Germline CDR1 is SGDLS and CDR2 is YYNGEE. V was trimmed by 1 base and J by 2 bases, leaving 11 bases between them. Sequencing was performed with immunoSEQ multiplex PCR; in TCRdb, only in-frame clones are kept and a portion is missing. The table has 70,000 to 100,000 clones, about 85% seen once; the top ten hold 0.95% to 1.2%. This receptor was obtained from an adult with an advanced solid tumor such as melanoma, head and neck, liver or kidney cancer. The genes are TRBV9 and TRBJ2-3, with a possible D match to TRBD2 (5 bases). Sample: CD4+ or CD8+ T cells sorted from blood, taken in a trial of the OX40 agonist ivuxolimab. CDR3 loop: CASSVRGSTTDTQYF. DNA of the CDR3: TGTGCCAGCAGCGTACGGGGATCCACCACAGATACGCAGTATTTT.